The 32 T cell receptor beta chains reported below all come from one sample, sequenced in a study of brain T cells in children with intractable seizures. Time point indicated: blood from clinic visit 5 months post-surgery; TSC patient then seizure free. The assay was immunoSEQ multiplex PCR, and TCRdb's table has in-frame clones only and misses some. The sample holds 340,000 or so clones, 93% seen once. The sample was peripheral blood, taken more than 4 months after surgery. The receptors derive from a boy younger than two with tuberous sclerosis and intractable seizures.

V is TRBV10-3 and J is TRBJ1-2; D uncertain. Germline-derived CDR1 and CDR2 are ENHRY and SYGVKD. Trimming removed 4 bases at V and 0 bases at J, with 12 bases between. The CDR3 length is 15 residues. This CDR3 reads CAISGNKETNYGYTF. In nucleotides, the CDR3 is TGTGCCATCAGTGGTAACAAGGAAACTAACTATGGCTACACCTTC.

This clone was observed a single time. The rearrangement links TRBV10-1 to TRBJ1-2, with no clear D. The length of the CDR3 is 10 residues. Per the germline V gene, CDR1 is WNHNN and CDR2 is SYGVQD (reference sequence). Trimming took 4 bases from V and 6 from J, leaving 3 bases between them. The CDR3 DNA is TGCGCCAGCAGTGTCCATGGCTACACCTTC. The encoded protein is CASSVHGYTF.

J is TRBJ2-3 and V is TRBV19; tentatively, D is TRBD2 (5 bases). The CDR3 runs 16 residues. Trimming took 8 bases from V and 1 from J, leaving 19 bases between them. Germline CDR1 is LNHDA and CDR2 is SQIVND (reference sequence). This CDR3 is CASCRRTKEGTDTQYF. The DNA of the CDR3 is TGTGCCAGTTGCCGGCGGACCAAGGAGGGCACAGATACGCAGTATTTT.

This chain connects TRBV12-3 or TRBV12-4 to TRBJ1-3, with 9 positions matching TRBD1. Germline trimming cut 6 bases from V and 11 bases from J; bases unmatched to any gene: 8. This CDR3 is 13 amino acids long. The CDR3 region has the DNA TGTGCCAGCAGATTCGACAGGGACAGGGCCATATATTTT. Translating gives CASRFDRDRAIYF.

This clone was detected once. This chain connects TRBV7-9 to TRBJ2-1; the D call may be TRBD1 or TRBD2 (5 bases each). V was pared by 4 bases and J by 3 bases, with 10 bases between. The CDR3 is 14 residues long. Germline V gene lookup returns CDR1 SEHNR and CDR2 FQNEAQ (reference sequence). The CDR3 DNA is TGTGCCAGCAGCTCCTCGGGGCTCTACAATGAGCAGTTCTTC. Amino acids: CASSSSGLYNEQFF. The variable domain in full, completed from reference TRBV7-9 and TRBJ2-1, reads DTGVSQNPRHKITKRGQNVTFRCDPISEHNRLYWYRQTLGQGPEFLTYFQNEAQLEKSRLLSDRFSAERPKGSFSTLEIQRTEQGDSAMYLCASSSSGLYNEQFFGPGTRLTVL.

This sequence joins TRBV7-8 and TRBJ2-1; 11 bases are shared with TRBD2. This CDR3 has 16 residues. Per germline, CDR1 SGHVS and CDR2 FQNEAQ. With 0 bases clipped from V and 10 bases from J, the junction kept 8 bases outside the gene matches. CDR3 DNA sequence: TGTGCCAGCAGCTTAGCCTCTAGCGGGGGGTTGAGGGAGCAGTTCTTC. Protein product: CASSLASSGGLREQFF.

This chain uses TRBV5-4 with TRBJ1-6; 8 nucleotides match TRBD1. There are 14 residues in the CDR3. Looked up from germline, CDR1 is SGHNT and CDR2 is YYREEE (reference sequence). The V segment lost 3 bases and the J segment 8 bases; nucleotides outside the gene matches: 4. The CDR3 protein is CASSSSGGHSPLHF. CDR3 DNA: TGTGCCAGCAGCTCCTCAGGGGGCCATTCACCCCTCCACTTT.

The rearrangement uses TRBV7-9 and TRBJ2-7; possible D gene TRBD1, 6 bases. The CDR3 extends over 14 amino acids. Germline V gives CDR1 SEHNR, CDR2 FQNEAQ (reference sequence). V lost 5 bases to trimming and J lost 2 bases, with 13 bases between them. CDR3 DNA sequence: TGTGCCAGCAGCATGACAGGTCCGACCTACGAGCAGTACTTC. Protein product: CASSMTGPTYEQYF.

The V gene is TRBV29-1, the J gene TRBJ1-2; 10 positions match TRBD1. The junction had 5 bases not matched to a gene; V was cut back by 6 bases and J by 7 bases. CDR1 and CDR2 from the germline V gene are SQVTM and ANQGSEA. The CDR3 loop spans 12 amino acids. CDR3 in amino acids: CSVDRGPSGYTF. Written as DNA, the CDR3 is TGCAGCGTAGACAGGGGGCCCTCTGGCTACACCTTC. The entire variable domain, with the rest obtained from reference TRBV29-1 and TRBJ1-2, is as follows: SAVISQKPSRDICQRGTSLTIQCQVDSQVTMMFWYRQQPGQSLTLIATANQGSEATYESGFVIDKFPISRPNLTFSTLTVSNMSPEDSSIYLCSVDRGPSGYTFGSGTRLTVV.

The rearrangement uses TRBV19 and TRBJ1-5; TRBD1 agrees at 8 bases. The germline CDR1 and CDR2 sequences are LNHDA and SQIVND (reference sequence). The CDR3 is 14 amino acids. V shed 9 bases, J shed 3 bases, and the junction held 7 bases outside the gene matches. As DNA, the CDR3 is TGTGCCAGCACCGGGACAGGAAACAATCAGCCCCAGCATTTT. Translating gives CASTGTGNNQPQHF.

This clone was detected a few times. This sample includes further DNA sequences coding for the same CDR3. This rearrangement joins TRBV7-9 to TRBJ2-7; tentative D call: TRBD1 (6 bases). Germline loops: CDR1 SEHNR, CDR2 FQNEAQ (reference sequence). The CDR3 is 13 residues long. V was trimmed by 3 bases and J by 4 bases, leaving 10 bases between them. The CDR3 here is CASSLTGGYEQYF. For the CDR3, the DNA is TGTGCCAGCAGCTTGACAGGAGGATACGAGCAGTACTTC.

The V and J genes are TRBV28 and TRBJ2-7; D is perhaps TRBD2 (6 bases). The germline V gene encodes CDR1 MDHEN and CDR2 SYDVKM. The CDR3 is 15 residues long. V was pared by 3 bases and J by 3 bases, with 15 bases between. CDR3: CASSFVSGVFYEQYF. As DNA, the CDR3 is TGTGCCAGCAGTTTTGTTAGCGGAGTCTTCTACGAGCAGTACTTC.

The chain recombines TRBV28 with TRBJ1-5, with D hard to call. Between the trimmed V and J ends, which lost 5 bases and 0 bases, there was a span of 14 bases. Per the germline V gene, CDR1 is MDHEN and CDR2 is SYDVKM. The CDR3 is made up of 16 amino acids. CDR3 residues: CASSILQEYSNQPQHF. In DNA, the CDR3 is TGTGCCAGCAGTATCCTCCAGGAATATAGCAATCAGCCCCAGCATTTT.

This clone was observed once. This chain joins TRBV30 and TRBJ1-1; D might be TRBD1 (6 bases). Looked up from germline, CDR1 is GTSNPN and CDR2 is SVGIG (reference sequence). This CDR3 is 13 amino acids long. V was pared by 2 bases and J by 5 bases, with 12 bases between. CDR3 loop: CAWSPGAVTEAFF. In DNA form, the CDR3 reads TGTGCCTGGAGTCCAGGGGCCGTTACTGAAGCTTTCTTT.

The V and J genes are TRBV14 and TRBJ2-4; maybe TRBD2 (6 bases). The CDR3 sequence is 15 residues long. The V end lost 3 bases, the J end lost 0 bases, and 9 bases lay between the germline ends. Germline V gene data show CDR1 as SGHDN and CDR2 as FVKESK. CDR3 residues: CASSQEGKAKNIQYF. CDR3 in DNA: TGTGCCAGCAGCCAGGAGGGGAAAGCCAAAAACATTCAGTACTTC.

The chain uses TRBV4-2 and TRBJ2-7; tentatively, D is TRBD2 (5 bases). V was cut by 3 bases and J by 7 bases, with 10 bases left in between. CDR3 length: 12 residues. Germline V gene data show CDR1 as LGHNA and CDR2 as YNFKEQ. For the CDR3, the DNA is TGTGCCAGCAGCCACACTAGGGTGGAGCAGTACTTC. Protein product: CASSHTRVEQYF.

The chain has TRBV18 and TRBJ2-7; 7 nucleotides align to TRBD1. CDR3 length: 15 residues. Losses at the gene ends were 4 bases for V and 2 bases for J; bases not matched to a gene: 8. Germline assignment: CDR1 KGHSH and CDR2 LQKENI. CDR3 coding DNA: TGTGCCAGCTCACACGGGACAGTCTCTACCTACGAGCAGTACTTC. Its translation is CASSHGTVSTYEQYF. The full variable domain, completed using reference TRBV18 and TRBJ2-7, is NAGVMQNPRHLVRRRGQEARLRCSPMKGHSHVYWYRQLPEEGLKFMVYLQKENIIDESGMPKERFSAEFPKEGPSILRIQQVVRGDSAAYFCASSHGTVSTYEQYFGPGTRLTVT.

This clone has just a few counts. The rearrangement uses TRBV6-5 and TRBJ1-5; a possible D gene is TRBD1 (5 bases). The CDR3 totals 13 residues. Trimming took 6 bases from V and 5 from J, leaving 11 bases between them. Germline CDR1 is MNHEY and CDR2 is SVGAGI. CDR3: CASRRQRDQPQHF. The CDR3 DNA reads TGTGCCAGCAGAAGACAGAGAGATCAGCCCCAGCATTTT.

V usage is TRBV9 and J usage is TRBJ2-3, with D maybe TRBD1 (6 bases). Germline values: CDR1 SGDLS, CDR2 YYNGEE. There are 14 residues in the CDR3. V dropped 3 bases and J dropped 5 bases, with 13 bases sitting between them. CDR3 loop: CASSANRVGDTQYF. DNA for the CDR3: TGTGCCAGCAGCGCCAACAGGGTGGGAGATACGCAGTATTTT. Looking up the rest from reference TRBV9 and TRBJ2-3 gives the full variable domain: DSGVTQTPKHLITATGQRVTLRCSPRSGDLSVYWYQQSLDQGLQFLIQYYNGEERAKGNILERFSAQQFPDLHSELNLSSLELGDSALYFCASSANRVGDTQYFGPGTRLTVL.

The chain recombines TRBV6-2 or TRBV6-3 with TRBJ1-1, with D possibly being TRBD1 (5 bases). Trimming shortened V by 4 bases and J by 4 bases, and 10 bases separated the two germline ends. Germline values: CDR1 MNHEY, CDR2 SVGEGT. This CDR3 has 13 residues. The CDR3 region is CASSSRGGTEAFF. For the CDR3, the DNA is TGTGCCAGCAGTTCACGGGGGGGCACTGAAGCTTTCTTT.

In nucleotides, the CDR3 is TGTGCCAGCAGCAAAGGAGACAGGGATCCCTACAGTGAGCAGTTCTTC. Protein: CASSKGDRDPYSEQFF. The chain employs TRBV21-1 and TRBJ2-1; the D call TRBD1 from the table was never checked on the DNA. TRBV21-1 is recorded as a pseudogene. The CDR3 runs 16 residues.

The J gene is TRBJ2-5, the V gene TRBV25-1; possibly TRBD1 for D (6 bases). CDR3 size: 14 residues. V lost 2 bases to trimming and J lost 5 bases, with 12 bases between them. Germline V gives CDR1 MGHDK, CDR2 SYGVNS. The CDR3 region has the DNA TGTGCCAGCAGTGAAGACAGGCCGGGGGAGACCCAGTACTTC. This translates into CASSEDRPGETQYF.

The V call is TRBV6-5, the J call TRBJ1-5, with a weak D call TRBD1 (6 bases). Germline V gene sequence: CDR1 MNHEY, CDR2 SVGAGI. Between the trimmed V and J ends, which lost 2 bases and 5 bases, there was a span of 13 bases. There are 15 residues in the CDR3. The CDR3 nucleotides are TGTGCCAGCAGTTACGGGGCAGGGGCGGATCAGCCCCAGCATTTT. Protein product: CASSYGAGADQPQHF.

The chain recombines TRBV5-1 with TRBJ2-7; 11 bases are a match to TRBD2. This CDR3 has 16 amino acids. Germline V gives CDR1 SGHRS, CDR2 YFSETQ. V lost 0 bases and J lost 5; bases outside the gene matches: 7. CDR3 nucleotides: TGCGCCAGCAGCTTGGAAGGTAGCGGGAGGGTCAACGAGCAGTACTTC. This codes for CASSLEGSGRVNEQYF.

The V call is TRBV30, the J call TRBJ2-2; D unresolved. V was cut by 2 bases and J by 9 bases, with 10 bases left in between. The CDR3 covers 12 residues. Per germline, CDR1 GTSNPN and CDR2 SVGIG (reference sequence). CDR3 in DNA: TGTGCCTGGAGTCCCACGGATCGGGAGCTGTTTTTT. It codes for CAWSPTDRELFF.

This clone came up once. The V call is TRBV5-4, the J call TRBJ2-3, with 8 bases fitting TRBD2. The CDR3 has 15 residues. V was clipped by 0 bases and J by 4 bases; unmatched bases: 4. Looked up from germline, CDR1 is SGHNT and CDR2 is YYREEE (reference sequence). The CDR3 coding sequence is TGTGCCAGCAGCTTGGACGGGGGGGGTGCAGATACGCAGTATTTT. It encodes CASSLDGGGADTQYF.

The chain carries TRBV24-1 and TRBJ2-2; 13 positions agree with TRBD2. CDR3 length: 18 residues. CDR1 is KGHDR and CDR2 is SFDVKD in the germline V gene. V was clipped by 0 bases and J by 6 bases; unmatched bases: 6. The CDR3 spells CATSDLGLAGEGAGELFF. The CDR3 nucleotides are TGTGCCACCAGTGATTTGGGACTAGCGGGAGAGGGCGCCGGGGAGCTGTTTTTT.

The J gene is TRBJ1-2, the V gene TRBV2, with D hard to call. V gave up 4 bases and J gave up 4 bases, with 13 bases separating them. The V gene's germline CDR1 is SNHLY and CDR2 FYNNEI. The CDR3 spans 14 residues. Written as DNA, the CDR3 is TGTGCCAGCAGTGGTGCAGGTACGGGCTATGGCTACACCTTC. Translated, it gives CASSGAGTGYGYTF.

On this clone: At one end, the junction sequence differs from germline, possibly due to a read error. The V call is TRBV10-3, the J call TRBJ1-2; D is possibly TRBD1 (5 bases). Looked up from germline, CDR1 is ENHRY and CDR2 is SYGVKD. The CDR3 covers 15 residues. Written as DNA, the CDR3 is TGTGCCATCACTGAGAGTGGACAAGCTAACTATGGCTACACCTTC. Translating gives CAITESGQANYGYTF.

The chain is built from TRBV6-5 and TRBJ1-6; D call uncertain. The CDR3 contains 14 residues. V lost 8 bases and J 0 bases, leaving 8 bases between the germline ends. Germline V gene lookup returns CDR1 MNHEY and CDR2 SVGAGI. The CDR3, as DNA: TGTGCCAGCTGGTCAAGCTCCTATAATTCACCCCTCCACTTT. Encoded protein: CASWSSSYNSPLHF.

The chain links TRBV22-1 to TRBJ1-4; TRBD1 reflects the table's D call only, with no check against the DNA. TRBV22-1 is described as a pseudogene. This CDR3 region has 14 residues. CDR3 loop: CPGSNRGSWEKLFF. CDR3 nucleotide sequence: TGTCCTGGGAGCAACAGGGGTTCTTGGGAAAAACTGTTTTTT.

This sequence joins TRBV6-5 and TRBJ2-7, with TRBD1 matching over 7 bases. Germline V gene data show CDR1 as MNHEY and CDR2 as SVGAGI. The CDR3 has 14 residues. After removal of 8 bases from V and 5 bases from J, the junction contained 12 bases not matched to a gene. CDR3 residues: CASRPVLTGNEQYF. CDR3 nucleotides: TGTGCCAGCCGCCCAGTTTTGACAGGGAACGAGCAGTACTTC.